Given below is one T cell receptor (beta chain) in context. The antigen remains undetermined. The record originates from a study of T cell responses to AZD1222 COVID-19 vaccine. Study conclusions and caveats: A mostly white British donor set with more females was recruited, and clonal diversity was possibly underestimated. With dominance at 160-218 and 743-854, vaccine-associated CD4 TCRs spanned spike.

Some clones are missing from TCRdb's copy, which holds only in-frame ones; the method was immunoSEQ multiplex PCR. The data contain more than 95,000 clones, 91% of them singletons. Germline V CDR1 and CDR2: DFQATT, SNEGSKA (reference sequence). Trimming pared 6 bases from V and 7 bases from J, leaving 13 bases between. CDR3 size: 11 residues. The rearrangement uses TRBV20-1 and TRBJ2-7; D possibly corresponds to TRBD2 (6 bases). The sample consisted of peripheral blood, taken on day 0 of AZD1222 vaccination. This clonotype was obtained from an adult in good health. This CDR3 reads CSALFGGEQYF. CDR3 bases: TGCAGTGCCTTGTTTGGGGGGGAGCAGTACTTC.